This TCR beta chain originates from a study of CD8 T cells in Susac syndrome. The study's findings and limits: None of the CD4+ T cell repertoires in Susac syndrome showed clonal expansion.

Random-hexamer reverse transcription was applied to about 0.5 to 1 ug RNA. TCRdb re-called the immunoSEQ multiplex PCR reads through MiXCR, storing one row per CDR3 protein. Of roughly 160,000 distinct CDR3 sequences listed, roughly 95% were seen once; the top ten hold about 0.13%. This CDR3 is built from 14 residues. V dropped 0 bases and J dropped 6 bases, with 11 bases sitting between them. Germline lookup yields CDR1 LGHDT and CDR2 YNNKEL (reference sequence). Concerning this clonotype: What it recognizes is unknown.

Each Susac syndrome patient had definite or probable disease by recently defined criteria. Material: CD4+ T cells from PBMCs. V gene TRBV3-1 combines with J gene TRBJ2-5, with D perhaps assigned TRBD1 or TRBD2 (6 bases each). The sequence was collected from a human donor with Susac syndrome. Here the CDR3 DNA reads TGTGCCAGCAGCCAAGATTTCCGGGGGCAGACCCAGTACTTC. It is translated as CASSQDFRGQTQYF.